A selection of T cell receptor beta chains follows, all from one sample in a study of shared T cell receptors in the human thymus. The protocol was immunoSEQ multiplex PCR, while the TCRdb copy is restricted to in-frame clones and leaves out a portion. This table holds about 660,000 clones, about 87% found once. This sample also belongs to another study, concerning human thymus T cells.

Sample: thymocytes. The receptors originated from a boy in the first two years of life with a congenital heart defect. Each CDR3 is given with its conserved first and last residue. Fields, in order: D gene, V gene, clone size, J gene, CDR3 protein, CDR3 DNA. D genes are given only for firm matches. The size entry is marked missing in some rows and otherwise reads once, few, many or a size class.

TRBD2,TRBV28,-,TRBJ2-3,CASRPKASGGLTDTQYF,TGTGCCAGCAGACCAAAGGCTAGCGGGGGACTTACAGATACGCAGTATTTT
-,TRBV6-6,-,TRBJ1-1,CASSYSQVSEAFF,TGTGCCAGCAGTTACTCACAGGTCAGCGAAGCTTTCTTT
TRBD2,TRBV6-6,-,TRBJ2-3,CASSYLGGKTDTQYF,TGTGCCAGCAGTTACTTGGGGGGGAAGACAGATACGCAGTATTTT
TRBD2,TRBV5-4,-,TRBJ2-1,CASSLAASGGIWFF,TGTGCCAGCAGCTTGGCCGCTAGCGGGGGGATTTGGTTCTTC
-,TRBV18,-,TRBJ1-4,CASSPRRDNEKLFF,TGTGCCAGCTCACCACGGAGGGACAATGAAAAACTGTTTTTT
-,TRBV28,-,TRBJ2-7,CASVPRGEERAKYEQYF,TGTGCCAGCGTTCCTCGCGGTGAGGAGCGGGCGAAGTACGAGCAGTACTTC
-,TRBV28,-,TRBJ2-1,CASVGGVIKRVYNEQFF,TGTGCCAGCGTAGGGGGGGTGATTAAACGGGTCTACAATGAGCAGTTCTTC
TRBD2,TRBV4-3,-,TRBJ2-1,CASSQDRSLDSGGRSSYNEQFF,TGCGCCAGCAGCCAAGACCGAAGCCTCGATAGCGGGGGCCGCAGCTCCTACAATGAGCAGTTCTTC
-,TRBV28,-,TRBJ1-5,CASSLKQVKQPQHF,TGTGCCAGCAGCTTAAAACAGGTAAAGCAGCCCCAGCATTTT
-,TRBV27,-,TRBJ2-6,CASTRRGLGANVLTF,TGTGCCAGCACCAGGAGGGGGCTCGGGGCCAACGTCCTGACTTTC
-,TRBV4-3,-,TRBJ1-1,CASSQDLRAGLNTEAFF,TGCGCCAGCAGCCAAGATCTCCGGGCAGGGTTGAACACTGAAGCTTTCTTT
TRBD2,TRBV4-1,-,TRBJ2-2,CASSQSGLAVSEELFF,TGCGCCAGCAGCCAGAGTGGACTAGCCGTGTCGGAGGAGCTGTTTTTT
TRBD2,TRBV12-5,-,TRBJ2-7,CASGLVPPGLAGGSEQYF,TGTGCTAGTGGTTTGGTCCCACCCGGACTAGCGGGAGGTTCGGAGCAGTACTTC
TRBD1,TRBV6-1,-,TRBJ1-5,CASSQQGSQHF,TGTGCCAGCAGTCAACAGGGGTCCCAGCATTTT
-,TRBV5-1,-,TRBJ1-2,CASSPGGYGYTF,TGCGCCAGCAGTCCCGGGGGCTATGGCTACACCTTC
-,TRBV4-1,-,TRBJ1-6,CASSQDWGGSYNSPLHF,TGCGCCAGCAGCCAAGATTGGGGGGGCTCCTATAATTCACCCCTCCACTTT
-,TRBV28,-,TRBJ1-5,CASSKPQGEDLNQPQHF,TGTGCCAGCAGTAAGCCCCAAGGGGAGGATCTAAATCAGCCCCAGCATTTT
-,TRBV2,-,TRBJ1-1,CASGSDRNTEAFF,TGTGCCAGCGGATCCGACAGGAACACTGAAGCTTTCTTT
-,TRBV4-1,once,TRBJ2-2,CASSPKSESDRPFSDGTGELFF,TGCGCCAGCAGCCCCAAGTCCGAGTCAGACAGGCCGTTTTCGGATGGCACCGGGGAGCTGTTTTTT
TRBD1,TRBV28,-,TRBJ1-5,CASSFTQGVWSNQPQHF,TGTGCCAGCAGTTTTACACAGGGGGTCTGGAGCAATCAGCCCCAGCATTTT
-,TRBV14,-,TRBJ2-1,CASSQEPGTYNEQFF,TGTGCCAGCAGCCAAGAGCCAGGGACCTACAATGAGCAGTTCTTC
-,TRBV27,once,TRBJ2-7,CASRRTARYEQYF,TGTGCCAGCAGGAGGACAGCGAGGTACGAGCAGTACTTC
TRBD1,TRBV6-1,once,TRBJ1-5,CASSERDSSNQPQHF,TGTGCCAGCAGTGAAAGGGACAGCAGCAATCAGCCCCAGCATTTT
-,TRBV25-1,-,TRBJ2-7,CASSDTGLLSYEQYF,TGTGCCAGCAGTGATACAGGTTTACTCTCCTACGAGCAGTACTTC
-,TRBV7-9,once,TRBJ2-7,CASSLAANSYEQYF,TGTGCCAGCAGCTTAGCGGCCAACTCCTACGAGCAGTACTTC
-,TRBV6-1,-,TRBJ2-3,CASRLHRTDTQYF,TGTGCCAGCAGACTACACCGCACAGATACGCAGTATTTT
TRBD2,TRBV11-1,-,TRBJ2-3,CASSKGTSGLSTDTQYF,TGTGCCAGCAGCAAAGGGACTAGCGGGCTAAGCACAGATACGCAGTATTTT
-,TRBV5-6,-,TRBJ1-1,CASSDESNSLRPNTEAFF,TGTGCCAGCAGCGACGAGAGTAACAGCCTTCGACCTAACACTGAAGCTTTCTTT
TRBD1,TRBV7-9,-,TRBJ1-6,CASSLGQGKDSPLHF,TGTGCCAGCAGCTTAGGACAGGGGAAGGATTCACCCCTCCACTTT
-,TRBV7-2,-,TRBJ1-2,CASSLDATEGGYTF,TGTGCCAGCAGCTTAGACGCGACAGAAGGTGGCTACACCTTC
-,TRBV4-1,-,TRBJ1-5,CASSRGLYSNQPQHF,TGCGCCAGCAGCCGAGGGCTCTATAGCAATCAGCCCCAGCATTTT
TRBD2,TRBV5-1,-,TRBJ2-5,CASSLDFPPTSGGARAETQYF,TGCGCCAGCAGCTTGGACTTCCCCCCTACTAGCGGGGGGGCGCGGGCGGAGACCCAGTACTTC
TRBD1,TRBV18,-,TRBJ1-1,CASSPPTGANTEAFF,TGTGCCAGCTCACCGCCGACAGGGGCGAACACTGAAGCTTTCTTT
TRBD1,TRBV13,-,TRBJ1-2,CASSSRQGSYGYTF,TGTGCCAGCAGCTCGCGACAGGGCTCATATGGCTACACCTTC
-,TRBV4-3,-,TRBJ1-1,CASSPQAAWNTEAFF,TGCGCCAGCAGCCCGCAGGCCGCCTGGAACACTGAAGCTTTCTTT
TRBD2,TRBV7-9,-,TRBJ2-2,CASREPSGRAGELFF,TGTGCCAGCAGGGAGCCTAGCGGGAGGGCCGGGGAGCTGTTTTTT
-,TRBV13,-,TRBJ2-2,CASSIGRRVPTGELFF,TGTGCCAGCAGCATAGGCCGTCGAGTGCCAACCGGGGAGCTGTTTTTT